The rows below give T cell receptor beta chains drawn from one sample of a study of STAT5B mutations in CD4+ large granular lymphocyte leukemia. Using immunoSEQ multiplex PCR, the repertoire was profiled, and TCRdb retains in-frame clones only, with some absent. In the table there are tens of thousands of clones, 70% to 80% of which are singletons. Material: CD4+ T cells from blood buffy coats. The receptors were gathered from a human donor in good health. Both conserved end residues are part of each CDR3. Each record gives: D gene, clone size, J gene, V gene, CDR3 DNA, CDR3 protein. The D gene is left open where the match is weak. Expanded clones get a size class; other rows say once, few or many, or leave the size out.

d_gene: TRBD1
abundance: few
j_gene: TRBJ1-4
v_gene: TRBV28
CDR3nt: TGTGCCAGCAGCTCCCTAGACAGGGTAACTAATGAAAAACTGTTTTTT
CDR3aa: CASSSLDRVTNEKLFF

d_gene: .
abundance: .
j_gene: TRBJ1-4
v_gene: TRBV10-3
CDR3nt: TGTGCCATCAGTGAGTTGGCAAATGAAAAACTGTTTTTT
CDR3aa: CAISELANEKLFF

d_gene: .
abundance: .
j_gene: TRBJ2-3
v_gene: TRBV7-9
CDR3nt: TGTGCCAGCAGCTTAGCGCTCGGGGGTAGCACAGATACGCAGTATTTT
CDR3aa: CASSLALGGSTDTQYF

d_gene: .
abundance: few
j_gene: TRBJ1-1
v_gene: TRBV6-4
CDR3nt: TGTGCCAGCAGCTCTACTGGGGGGGCTGAAGCTTTCTTT
CDR3aa: CASSSTGGAEAFF

d_gene: .
abundance: .
j_gene: TRBJ2-2
v_gene: TRBV7-9
CDR3nt: TGTGCCAGCAGCCCAGGGTCGGCGAACACCGGGGAGCTGTTTTTT
CDR3aa: CASSPGSANTGELFF

d_gene: TRBD1
abundance: .
j_gene: TRBJ2-7
v_gene: TRBV19
CDR3nt: TGTGCCAGTAGGGGACAGGGATTACTCGAGCAGTACTTC
CDR3aa: CASRGQGLLEQYF

d_gene: .
abundance: few
j_gene: TRBJ2-1
v_gene: TRBV18
CDR3nt: TGTGCCAGCACCCGGGGGGCCCAGCACAATGAGCAGTTCTTC
CDR3aa: CASTRGAQHNEQFF

d_gene: .
abundance: .
j_gene: TRBJ1-1
v_gene: TRBV11-1
CDR3nt: TGTGCCAGCAGCTTTCTTAGGGTTACTGAAGCTTTCTTT
CDR3aa: CASSFLRVTEAFF

d_gene: .
abundance: few
j_gene: TRBJ1-1
v_gene: TRBV29-1
CDR3nt: TGCAGCGTTGAGGCGGGGCGCACTGAAGCTTTCTTT
CDR3aa: CSVEAGRTEAFF

d_gene: TRBD1
abundance: .
j_gene: TRBJ1-6
v_gene: TRBV19
CDR3nt: TGTGCCAGTACCCCGGGACAGCGGTCTAATTCACCCCTCCACTTT
CDR3aa: CASTPGQRSNSPLHF